This T cell receptor (beta chain) was recorded in a study of vaccination and CD4 T cells after COVID-19 (dated 2022 in TCRdb). The study in broad terms: Every convalescent patient had a positive nasal swab PCR test for SARS-CoV-2, with mild disease in 9 or 10 patients and severe disease in one. Post-vaccine blood samples were taken a median of around 70 days after the second vaccine dose, with a range of roughly 13 to 250 days. The spike-specific CD4+ TCR repertoire was compared before and after mRNA vaccination in nine to ten COVID-19 convalescent patients and a handful of infection-naive healthy vaccine recipients. Post-COVID blood samples from convalescent patients were collected a median of about 110 days after diagnosis, with a range of about 35 to 161 days. Each participant got two doses of either the Pfizer-BioNTech BNT162b2 vaccine (n=8) or the Moderna mRNA-1273 vaccine (n=2). In the convalescent cohort there were six males and four females, among whom were two Hispanic individuals, seven Caucasians, two Asians and one multiracial person. For three convalescent patients, samples were collected at an early post-vaccination timepoint (day 14) as well as at a late post-vaccination timepoint (days 161 to 241).

Sample time point, as interpreted from the label and publication: late sampling 161 to 241 days after vaccination in three convalescent patients. The convalescent patients' positive SARS-CoV-2 PCR tests were from March to December 2020, which was before the Alpha, Beta and Delta variants emerged in the United States. PBMCs were separated from whole blood using Ficoll-Paque Plus gradient centrifugation and then either used fresh or cryopreserved at -140C. On this clonotype itself: The antigen it binds to is not known. Nothing much larger sits one base from this clone, and base qualities are not available.

Trimming at the junction amounts to 4 bases on V and 1 base on J, and the germline ends lie 7 bases apart. Inclusive of the bounding cysteine and phenylalanine, the CDR3 is 13 residues long. Only the CDR3 DNA stays, 39 bases, in frame from base 1. The germline V gene yields SGHTA for CDR1 and FQGTGA for CDR2. The method was PCR. Sequencing took place on an Illumina iSeq 100. Per the source publication's procedure: Non-productive sequences were removed, and CDR3s that did not start with C, did not end with F or W, or were shorter than 7 amino acids were discarded. Similarity between CDR3 sequences was evaluated in R version 3.6.1 using Levenshtein distances (stringdist) and unrooted phylogenetic trees (ape). TCRdb reran the public reads through fastp at Q25 and MiXCR, keeping productive beta chains. Rows are unified per CDR3 protein, each entry keeping the most common DNA and genes. It is TCRdb's table, rather than the study itself, that gives the V and J calls and clone size. The sample contains 25,000 or so distinct CDR3 sequences, about half of them found a single time. The ten largest clones add up to under 6% of the sample.

General conclusions and limits of the study: Among convalescent patients, a median about 87% of the SARS-CoV-2-reactive clones seen after vaccination appeared only after vaccination, which suggests priming specific to the vaccine. The median number of SARS-CoV-2-reactive clonotypes rose from approximately 20 after infection to 38 after vaccination, but the change was not significant. Only a relatively small number of convalescent patients were included in the study, and early timepoints following natural infection were not analyzed. Of the vaccine-specific clones in convalescent patients, 304 of 307, or nearly all, reacted only to SARS-CoV-2 spike and did not cross-react with common cold coronaviruses.

The sequence was collected from a human donor who had recovered from COVID-19. The sample was CD4+ T cells from blood, taken about 7 months after SARS-CoV-2 vaccination. The V gene is TRBV7-3 and the J gene is TRBJ1-1, with the D gene not clear enough to name. The base sequence is TGTGCCAGCAGCTCCAACAGGAACACTGAAGCTTTCTTT. This codes for CASSSNRNTEAFF.